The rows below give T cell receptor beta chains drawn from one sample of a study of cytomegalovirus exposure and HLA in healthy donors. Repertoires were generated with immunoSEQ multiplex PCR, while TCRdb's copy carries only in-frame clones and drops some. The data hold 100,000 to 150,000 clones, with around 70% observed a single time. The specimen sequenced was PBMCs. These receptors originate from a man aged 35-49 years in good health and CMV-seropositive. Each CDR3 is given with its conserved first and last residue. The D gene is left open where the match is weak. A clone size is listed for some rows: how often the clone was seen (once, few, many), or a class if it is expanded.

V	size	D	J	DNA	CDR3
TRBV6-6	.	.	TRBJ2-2	TGTGCCAGCAGGACGGGTAGTCACACCGGGGAGCTGTTTTTT	CASRTGSHTGELFF
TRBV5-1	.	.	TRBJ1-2	TGCGCCAGCAGCTTTGCCCGTGGAGGGGCAAGTGGCTACACCTTC	CASSFARGGASGYTF
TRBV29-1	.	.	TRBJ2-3	TGCAGCAAAACGACGGGAGCAGGAGATACGCAGTATTTT	CSKTTGAGDTQYF
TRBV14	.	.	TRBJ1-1	TGTGCCAGCAGCCAAGATGGAGGGCCGCTCCGGGCTTTCTTT	CASSQDGGPLRAFF
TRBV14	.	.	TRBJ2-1	TGTGCCAGCAGCCAAGTTGTCGGGACATACTACAATGAGCAGTTCTTC	CASSQVVGTYYNEQFF
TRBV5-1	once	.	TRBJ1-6	TGCGCCAGCAGCGAACGAGGGGGGGCAGGAGGTTCACCCCTCCACTTT	CASSERGGAGGSPLHF
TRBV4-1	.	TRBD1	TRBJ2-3	TGCGCCAGCAGCCAAGGAAGCAGGGGGCTTCCAGATACGCAGTATTTT	CASSQGSRGLPDTQYF
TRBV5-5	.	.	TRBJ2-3	TGTGCCAGCAGACCCATAGCGGATACGCAGTATTTT	CASRPIADTQYF
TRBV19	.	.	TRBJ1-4	TGTGCCAGTAGTTCCTGGGGCCTCGCAACTAATGAAAAACTGTTTTTT	CASSSWGLATNEKLFF
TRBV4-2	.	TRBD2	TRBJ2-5	TGTGCCAGCAGCCAAGAGGCGGGCGCGGGGGGCCAAGAGACCCAGTACTTC	CASSQEAGAGGQETQYF
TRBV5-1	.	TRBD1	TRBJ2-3	TGCGCCAGCAGCCCTACTCCGGGACAGGGAACAGATACGCAGTATTTT	CASSPTPGQGTDTQYF
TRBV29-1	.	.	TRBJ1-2	TGCAGCGCTGAAGGTATCTATGGCTACACCTTC	CSAEGIYGYTF
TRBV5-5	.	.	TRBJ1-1	TGTGCCAGCAGCGTTACGGTAAACACTGAAGCTTTCTTT	CASSVTVNTEAFF
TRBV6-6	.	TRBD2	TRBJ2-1	TGTGCCAGCAGTTCTCAAGGACTAGCGGGGCTCAATGAGCAGTTCTTC	CASSSQGLAGLNEQFF
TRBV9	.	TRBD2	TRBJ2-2	TGTGCCAGCAGCGTAGCCTCCTTCCTGCGGGGGGGGATGAACACCGGGGAGCTGTTTTTT	CASSVASFLRGGMNTGELFF
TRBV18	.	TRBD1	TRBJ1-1	TGTGCCAGCTCACCCCTGGACAGGGAATCTGCTGAAGCTTTCTTT	CASSPLDRESAEAFF
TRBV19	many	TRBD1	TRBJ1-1	TGTGCCAGTACCGTGACAGGGTATTCGGGCACTGAAGCTTTCTTT	CASTVTGYSGTEAFF
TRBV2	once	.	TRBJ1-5	TGTGCCAGCACGGGAAGTGGCAATCAGCCCCAGCATTTT	CASTGSGNQPQHF
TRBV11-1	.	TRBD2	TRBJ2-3	TGTGCCAGCAGCCGTCGACTAGCGGGAGGGAGCACAGATACGCAGTATTTT	CASSRRLAGGSTDTQYF
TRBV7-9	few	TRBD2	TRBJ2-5	TGTGCCAGCAGCCTCTTAGAGCCGGGGGGGCAAGAGACCCAGTACTTC	CASSLLEPGGQETQYF
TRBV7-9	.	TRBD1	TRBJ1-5	TGTGCCAGCAGCTTAGAAGTGCGACAGGGGGTTGATCAGCCCCAGCATTTT	CASSLEVRQGVDQPQHF
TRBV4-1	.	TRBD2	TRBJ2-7	TGCGCCAGCAGCCAAGGTGGCGGGGGGGCCTACGAGCAGTACTTC	CASSQGGGGAYEQYF
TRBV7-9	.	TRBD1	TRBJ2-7	TGTGCCAGCAGCTTCGACAGGGGGACCTACGAGCAGTACTTC	CASSFDRGTYEQYF
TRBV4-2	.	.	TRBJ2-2	TGTGCCAGCAACCTACAGGGTCGGGAGCTGTTTTTT	CASNLQGRELFF
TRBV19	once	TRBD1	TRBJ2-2	TGTGCCAGTAGTGCCAAGACAGGGTTCACCGGGGAGCTGTTTTTT	CASSAKTGFTGELFF
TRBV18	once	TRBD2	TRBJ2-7	TGTGCCAGCTCACCATTAGGTCTAGCGGGAGTGGAATCCTACGAGCAGTACTTC	CASSPLGLAGVESYEQYF
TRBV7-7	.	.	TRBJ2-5	TGTGCTAGCAGCTGGCGACACAATAAAGAGACCCAGTACTTC	CASSWRHNKETQYF
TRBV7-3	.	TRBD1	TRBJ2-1	TGTGCCAGCAGCTCTGGGACAGGAGGGTTTAATGAGCAGTTCTTC	CASSSGTGGFNEQFF
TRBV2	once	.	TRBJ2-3	TGTGCCAGCAACGTGGCAGGGTCCACAGATACGCAGTATTTT	CASNVAGSTDTQYF
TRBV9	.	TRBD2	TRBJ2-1	TGTGCCAGCAGCTTCATAGCGGGAGGGCGGAATGAGCAGTTCTTC	CASSFIAGGRNEQFF
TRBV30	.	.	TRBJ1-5	TGTGCCTGGAGTTCCCGGGGAAGGGTAAATCAGCCCCAGCATTTT	CAWSSRGRVNQPQHF
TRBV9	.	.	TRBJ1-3	TGTGCCAGCAGCGTTGAAATTACAGGGAACTCTGGAAACACCATATATTTT	CASSVEITGNSGNTIYF
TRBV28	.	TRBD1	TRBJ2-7	TGTGCCAGCATAGGACAGGGCTCCTACGAGCAGTACTTC	CASIGQGSYEQYF
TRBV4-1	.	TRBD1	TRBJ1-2	TGCGCCAGCAGCCTACCGGGACAGGGGAGAGGCTACACCTTC	CASSLPGQGRGYTF
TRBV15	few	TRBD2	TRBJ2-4	TGTGCCGCTACAGGAGGGGAGGGAGGAAACATTCAGTACTTC	CAATGGEGGNIQYF
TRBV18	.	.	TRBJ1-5	TGTGCCAGCTCACCAACCAGGGATCAGCCCCAGCATTTT	CASSPTRDQPQHF
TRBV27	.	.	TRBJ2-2	TGTGCCAGCAGTTACGCGCGACGGACAGCGAACACCGGGGAGCTGTTTTTT	CASSYARRTANTGELFF
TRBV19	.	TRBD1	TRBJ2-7	TGTGCCAGTAGTTACAGGGGGCACGAGCAGTACTTC	CASSYRGHEQYF
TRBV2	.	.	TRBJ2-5	TGTGCCAGCAGCCCGAGGGGAGGCGTAGAGACCCAGTACTTC	CASSPRGGVETQYF
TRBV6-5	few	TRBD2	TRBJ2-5	TGTGCCAGCAGTTACTCCACTAGCGGACTCCAAGAGACCCAGTACTTC	CASSYSTSGLQETQYF
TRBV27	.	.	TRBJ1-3	TGTGCCAGCAGGATGGTGGACAGTCTTTCTGGAAACACCATATATTTT	CASRMVDSLSGNTIYF
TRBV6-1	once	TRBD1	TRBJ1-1	TGTGCCAGCAGTGCCAGGGGGGAGAACACTGAAGCTTTCTTT	CASSARGENTEAFF
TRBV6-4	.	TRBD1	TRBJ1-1	TGTGCCAGCAAAGTGGGGGGACAGGGGTTGAACACTGAAGCTTTCTTT	CASKVGGQGLNTEAFF
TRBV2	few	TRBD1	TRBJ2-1	TGTGCCAGCTTCAGACAGGGGGGAGGTGAGCAGTTCTTC	CASFRQGGGEQFF
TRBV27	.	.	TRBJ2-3	TGTGCCAGCAGTTTATCGCGGGGGCCAGATACGCAGTATTTT	CASSLSRGPDTQYF
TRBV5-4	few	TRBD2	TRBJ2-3	TGTGCCAGCAGCTTGGCCGGGACTAGCGGCAGCTCAGATACGCAGTATTTT	CASSLAGTSGSSDTQYF
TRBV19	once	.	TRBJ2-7	TGTGCCAGTAGCATTTCTGCGAATCACTACGAGCAGTACTTC	CASSISANHYEQYF